This TCR beta chain appears in the sequencing data of a study of T cell clonality in common variable immunodeficiency. Data came from immunoSEQ multiplex PCR; TCRdb stores just in-frame clones and leaves some out. This repertoire holds about 42,000 clones, and none appear only once. Patients and controls were mostly of Caucasian heritage. Blood samples were heparinized, about 4.5 to 8.5 ml per donor. This clone was counted ten times or more. The sample consisted of peripheral blood mononuclear cells. This TCR was sampled from a person aged 18 to 70 in good health.

The CDR3 bases that were read are TGTGCCAGCTCTACAGGGGCCAGCCTCTACGAG. This translates into CASSTGASLYE. The CDR3 in full is CASSTGASLYEQYF. The V gene is TRBV18, the J gene TRBJ2-7; TRBD1 aligns across 7 bases. The read falls 3 residues short of the CDR3 end, and the missing part is taken from the germline J gene. Trimming took 6 bases from V and 3 from J; bases not matched to a gene: 8. The CDR3 covers 14 residues. Germline loops: CDR1 KGHSH, CDR2 LQKENI.